These 29 T cell receptor beta chains originate from one sample sequenced in a study of T cell responses to AZD1222 COVID-19 vaccine. The table came from immunoSEQ multiplex PCR; TCRdb's copy has only in-frame clones and leaves some out. The table lists more than 95,000 clones, 70% to 90% of them singletons, with around a tenth in the top ten. Here the sequenced sample was peripheral blood, taken on day 0 of AZD1222 vaccination. All receptors derive from an adult in good health.

The chain joins TRBV5-1 to TRBJ2-1; either TRBD1 or TRBD2 may supply D (5 bases each). This CDR3 comprises 15 residues. Germline V gives CDR1 SGHRS, CDR2 YFSETQ. Trimming took off 2 bases at V and 0 bases at J, with 9 bases between the two ends. The CDR3 DNA sequence: TGCGCCAGCAGCTTTGGGGGAAACTCCTACAATGAGCAGTTCTTC. Translating it yields CASSFGGNSYNEQFF.

The V and J genes are TRBV7-2 and TRBJ1-5, with D possibly TRBD1 on 6 matching bases. This CDR3 spans 13 amino acids. Germline loops: CDR1 SGHTA, CDR2 FQGNSA. Trimming took off 1 base at V and 9 bases at J, with 10 bases between the two ends. The CDR3 region is CASSLDRVGPQHF. The CDR3 region has the DNA TGTGCCAGCAGCTTAGACAGGGTGGGGCCCCAGCATTTT.

The rearrangement links TRBV5-1 to TRBJ2-1; 9 nucleotides align to TRBD2. Germline V gives CDR1 SGHRS, CDR2 YFSETQ. CDR3 length: 16 amino acids. After removal of 3 bases from V and 9 bases from J, the junction contained 13 bases not matched to a gene. The CDR3 DNA sequence: TGCGCCAGCAGCTCAAATGTAGCGGGAGTCTCACGTGAGCAGTTCTTC. Protein sequence: CASSSNVAGVSREQFF.

This clone was seen once. CDR3 in DNA: TGCGCCAGCAGCTTGGGACTAGCCCAAGAGACCCAGTACTTC. This gives the protein CASSLGLAQETQYF. The chain joins TRBV5-1 to TRBJ2-5; TRBD2 matches at 7 bases. CDR1 and CDR2 from the germline V gene are SGHRS and YFSETQ. The trim removed 0 bases at V and 1 base at J, leaving 0 bases unmatched. The CDR3 sequence is 14 residues long.

The chain has TRBV19 and TRBJ2-7; no clear D gene. This CDR3 has 14 amino acids. Germline loops: CDR1 LNHDA, CDR2 SQIVND (reference sequence). The V end lost 5 bases, the J end lost 6 bases, and 17 bases lay between the germline ends. The CDR3 region has the DNA TGTGCCAGTAGTCCTTCCGGATCCCATTCCGAGCAGTACTTC. It yields the protein CASSPSGSHSEQYF.

This chain connects TRBV18 to TRBJ2-1; 12 nucleotides match TRBD2. Germline CDR1 is KGHSH and CDR2 is LQKENI. This CDR3 is 15 amino acids long. V trimming: 4 bases; J trimming: 3 bases; junction bases outside the gene matches: 1. The CDR3 bases are TGTGCCAGCTCACGGACTAGCGGGAACTACAATGAGCAGTTCTTC. It is translated as CASSRTSGNYNEQFF.

The chain employs TRBV11-2 and TRBJ2-7, with D perhaps matching TRBD1 (5 bases). The germline CDR1 and CDR2 sequences are SGHAT and FQNNGV. CDR3 length equals 13 residues. Trimming shortened V by 4 bases and J by 4 bases, and 11 bases separated the two germline ends. CDR3 nucleotide sequence: TGTGCCAGCAGCTCCATCAGGGTTTACGAGCAGTACTTC. Protein: CASSSIRVYEQYF.

The V and J genes are TRBV4-3 and TRBJ2-7; D is perhaps TRBD2 (5 bases). The V end was cut by 1 base, the J end by 4 bases, with 14 bases between. Germline-derived CDR1 and CDR2 are LGHNA and YSLEER. The CDR3 loop spans 15 amino acids. Written as DNA, the CDR3 is TGCGCCAGCAGCCAAGTTTCTCGGGGTGGGTACGAGCAGTACTTC. Protein sequence: CASSQVSRGGYEQYF.

The CDR3 DNA reads as TGTGCCAGTAGTATACAGTCCGCCTATGGCTACACCTTC. Residues: CASSIQSAYGYTF. The genes are TRBV19 and TRBJ1-2, with no clear D. This CDR3 is 13 amino acids long. Deletions cut 2 bases from V and 4 bases from J, with 8 bases between. Per the germline V gene, CDR1 is LNHDA and CDR2 is SQIVND (reference sequence).

This rearrangement joins TRBV7-6 to TRBJ1-1, with 10 nucleotides matching TRBD1. V shed 6 bases and J 3 bases; nucleotides not matched to a gene: 7. The germline V gene has CDR1 SGHVS and CDR2 FNYEAQ. This CDR3 is 15 amino acids long. The CDR3 coding sequence is TGTGCCAGCAGAACCCGGGACAGGGGTTACACTGAAGCTTTCTTT. As protein: CASRTRDRGYTEAFF.

The rearrangement uses TRBV6-5 and TRBJ1-2; no clear D gene. The length of the CDR3 is 15 residues. Germline assignment: CDR1 MNHEY and CDR2 SVGAGI. Trimming shortened V by 6 bases and J by 1 base, and 15 bases separated the two germline ends. The CDR3 region has the DNA TGTGCCAGCAGCTCCTCAGGAGTGATTAACTATGGCTACACCTTC. This sequence encodes CASSSSGVINYGYTF.

This rearrangement joins TRBV7-9 to TRBJ1-1, with 8 bases aligning to TRBD1. V lost 5 bases, J lost 1 base, and 3 bases stayed unmatched. The CDR3 length is 14 residues. Looked up from germline, CDR1 is SEHNR and CDR2 is FQNEAQ (reference sequence). The CDR3 DNA is TGTGCCAGCAGCGTTCAGGGGGCGAACACTGAAGCTTTCTTT. As protein: CASSVQGANTEAFF.

V is TRBV9 and J is TRBJ1-3; 8 nucleotides agree with TRBD1. The CDR3 is 14 residues long. In germline, CDR1 is SGDLS, CDR2 YYNGEE. V gave up 3 bases and J gave up 4 bases; unmatched junction bases: 3. The CDR3 nucleotides read TGTGCCAGCAGCGCGGGGGACAGGGGAAACACCATATATTTT. Translating gives CASSAGDRGNTIYF. Using reference TRBV9 and TRBJ1-3 for the parts outside the CDR3, the full variable domain is DSGVTQTPKHLITATGQRVTLRCSPRSGDLSVYWYQQSLDQGLQFLIQYYNGEERAKGNILERFSAQQFPDLHSELNLSSLELGDSALYFCASSAGDRGNTIYFGEGSWLTVV.

The V call is TRBV28, the J call TRBJ1-3, with 7 bases lining up with TRBD1. The ends lost 5 bases at V and 0 bases at J; junction bases unmatched: 1. The CDR3 totals 14 residues. In germline, CDR1 is MDHEN, CDR2 SYDVKM. CDR3 in amino acids: CASSGTASGNTIYF. The CDR3 DNA reads as TGTGCCAGCAGTGGGACAGCCTCTGGAAACACCATATATTTT. Variable domain in full (rest from reference TRBV28 and TRBJ1-3): DVKVTQSSRYLVKRTGEKVFLECVQDMDHENMFWYRQDPGLGLRLIYFSYDVKMKEKGDIPEGYSVSREKKERFSLILESASTNQTSMYLCASSGTASGNTIYFGEGSWLTVV.

This clone has just a few counts. V usage is TRBV5-1 and J usage is TRBJ1-2; 7 nucleotides match TRBD1. This CDR3 contains 14 residues. CDR1 is SGHRS, CDR2 YFSETQ, per germline. Unmatched junction bases numbered 7, after V lost 2 bases and J lost 6 bases. The CDR3 loop is CASSFQTGLDGYTF. DNA for the CDR3: TGCGCCAGCAGCTTCCAGACAGGGCTTGATGGCTACACCTTC.

CDR3 amino acids: CASSQGLARSYNEQFF. The CDR3 DNA follows: TGCGCCAGCAGCCAGGGACTAGCGAGATCCTACAATGAGCAGTTCTTC. The rearrangement links TRBV4-1 to TRBJ2-1, with 10 bases lining up with TRBD2. V dropped 3 bases and J dropped 1; count of bases not matched to a gene: 3. CDR1 is MGHRA and CDR2 is YSYEKL in the germline V gene. The CDR3 spans 16 residues.

The J gene is TRBJ2-7, the V gene TRBV6-4; a possible D gene is TRBD2 (6 bases). Trimming removed 4 bases from V and 6 bases from J, with 19 bases in between. The CDR3 runs 15 residues. Per the germline V gene, CDR1 is MRHNA and CDR2 is SNTAGT. In DNA, the CDR3 is TGTGCCAGCAGTGTGTTGGCGGGAATTGGTGTCGAGCAGTACTTC. Protein sequence: CASSVLAGIGVEQYF.

J is TRBJ2-7 and V is TRBV20-1; TRBD2 might be the D (7 bases). CDR3 size: 10 residues. Germline V gene lookup returns CDR1 DFQATT and CDR2 SNEGSKA (reference sequence). V was trimmed by 6 bases and J by 6 bases, leaving 9 bases between them. For the CDR3, the DNA is TGCAGTGCGGGGGGGCTCGAGCAGTACTTC. Translating gives CSAGGLEQYF.

V gene TRBV19 combines with J gene TRBJ1-3; 12 positions agree with TRBD1. The CDR3 spans 15 residues. V was pared by 10 bases and J by 0 bases, with 4 bases of the junction left unmatched. The germline gives CDR1 LNHDA, CDR2 SQIVND (reference sequence). The CDR3 here is CATRDRGRSGNTIYF. The CDR3, as DNA: TGTGCCACGAGGGACAGGGGGCGCTCTGGAAACACCATATATTTT.

This clone appeared once. The chain couples TRBV12-3 or TRBV12-4 to TRBJ2-7; unclear D gene. This CDR3 has 13 amino acids. V was pared by 5 bases and J by 1 base, with 9 bases between. The CDR3 sequence: CASSDLRSYEQYF. The CDR3 nucleotides read TGTGCCAGCAGTGATCTAAGGTCCTACGAGCAGTACTTC.

In this sample, this clone turned up a few times. This rearrangement joins TRBV6-1 to TRBJ2-7, with 8 nucleotides matching TRBD2. J gave up 0 bases and V 1 base, and 2 bases lay outside the gene matches. The CDR3 runs 15 residues. Looked up from germline, CDR1 is MNHNS and CDR2 is SASEGT. This chain's CDR3 is CASSEGTSYSYEQYF. Written as DNA, the CDR3 is TGTGCCAGCAGTGAAGGGACTAGCTACTCCTACGAGCAGTACTTC.

This chain joins TRBV5-1 and TRBJ2-3; 8 nucleotides align to TRBD2. Germline trimming cut 1 base from V and 6 bases from J; bases unmatched to any gene: 7. Germline-derived CDR1 and CDR2 are SGHRS and YFSETQ. This CDR3 spans 15 amino acids. This chain's CDR3 is CASSLLAGLSDTQYF. The CDR3 region has the DNA TGCGCCAGCAGCTTGTTAGCGGGGTTATCTGATACGCAGTATTTT.

The chain joins TRBV28 to TRBJ1-5, with no clear D. Trimming cost V 5 bases and J 7 bases, with 15 bases left between them. Germline assignment: CDR1 MDHEN and CDR2 SYDVKM. The CDR3 is made up of 14 amino acids. This CDR3 is CASSPRQQSQPQHF. CDR3 nucleotides: TGTGCCAGCAGTCCTAGACAACAGAGCCAGCCCCAGCATTTT.

The chain is built from TRBV7-6 and TRBJ1-6; 8 bases align to TRBD1. This CDR3 comprises 15 residues. Looked up from germline, CDR1 is SGHVS and CDR2 is FNYEAQ. With 5 bases clipped from V and 7 bases from J, the junction kept 7 bases outside the gene matches. The CDR3, as DNA: TGTGCCAGCAGCCCCAGGACAGGGACAAATTCACCCCTCCACTTT. This codes for CASSPRTGTNSPLHF.

The chain carries TRBV6-1 and TRBJ1-2; the D is unclear. The germline V and J ends were trimmed by 3 bases and 6 bases, with 11 bases remaining between them. CDR3 length: 13 residues. CDR1 is MNHNS, CDR2 SASEGT, per germline. CDR3 region: CASSEHRKNGYTF. CDR3 coding DNA: TGTGCCAGCAGTGAGCACAGAAAGAATGGCTACACCTTC.

The chain combines TRBV29-1 with TRBJ2-7, with D perhaps being TRBD1 or TRBD2 (5 bases each). The ends were cut back, 6 bases at V and 7 bases at J, with 16 bases in the middle. This CDR3 contains 12 residues. The V gene's germline CDR1 is SQVTM and CDR2 ANQGSEA. The CDR3 coding sequence is TGCAGCGTGGGGGATAGGGTTCGAGAGCAGTACTTC. Amino acids: CSVGDRVREQYF.

The gene calls are TRBV14 and TRBJ2-7; no clear D. The CDR3 spans 13 residues. V dropped 0 bases and J dropped 7 bases, with 10 bases sitting between them. Germline V gene sequence: CDR1 SGHDN, CDR2 FVKESK. The chain's CDR3 is CASSQDFRLEQYF. The CDR3, as DNA: TGTGCCAGCAGCCAAGATTTCCGCTTAGAGCAGTACTTC.

The DNA for the CDR3 is TGTGCCAGCAGCCGAGACGTATCCTACAATGAGCAGTTCTTC. It yields the protein CASSRDVSYNEQFF. The V gene is TRBV11-1, the J gene TRBJ2-1; D gene unclear. V was shortened by 5 bases and J by 1 base, with 9 bases between the two germline ends. CDR1 is SGHAT, CDR2 FQDESV, per germline (reference sequence). CDR3 size: 14 residues. Together with reference TRBV11-1 and TRBJ2-1, the CDR3 gives the full variable domain: EAEVAQSPRYKITEKSQAVAFWCDPISGHATLYWYRQILGQGPELLVQFQDESVVDDSQLPKDRFSAERLKGVDSTLKIQPAELGDSAMYLCASSRDVSYNEQFFGPGTRLTVL.

The rearrangement links TRBV10-3 to TRBJ1-1; the D is unclear. This CDR3 region has 14 residues. V lost 5 bases and J 0 bases, leaving 10 bases between the germline ends. Germline V gene data show CDR1 as ENHRY and CDR2 as SYGVKD. CDR3: CAISPGPMNTEAFF. CDR3 nucleotide sequence: TGTGCCATCAGTCCCGGGCCCATGAACACTGAAGCTTTCTTT.